This T cell receptor (beta chain) was captured by sequencing in a study of CD8 T cells in ankylosing spondylitis. Study-level results: Matched ankylosing spondylitis synovial fluid reportedly showed significant enrichment of disease-linked clones. Earlier work had already found some motif variants in reactive arthritis synovial fluid and blood. Researchers report that disease-linked clones proved CD8+ and relatively rare in peripheral blood. Blood from ankylosing spondylitis patients appeared to carry a characteristic roughly 8-variant TCR beta motif.

This clonotype was seen at least ten times. The target antigen is unknown. In TCRdb, the 5' RACE reads were re-called with MiXCR into one record per CDR3 protein. The table has almost 400,000 distinct CDR3 sequences, approximately 20% seen once. The sequencing input was blood, either unsorted or a sorted T cell fraction (not recorded which). The receptor comes from a male donor with ankylosing spondylitis.

The DNA for the CDR3 is TGCAGCGGCCTAGGAGCGGTAACCCAAGAGACCCAGTACTTC. Its protein is CSGLGAVTQETQYF. The chain recombines TRBV29-1 with TRBJ2-5; maybe TRBD2 (5 bases). The CDR3 has 14 residues. CDR1 is SQVTM and CDR2 is ANQGSEA in the germline V gene. V was cut by 7 bases and J by 1 base, with 16 bases left in between. The whole variable domain, remainder taken from reference TRBV29-1 and TRBJ2-5, is SAVISQKPSRDICQRGTSLTIQCQVDSQVTMMFWYRQQPGQSLTLIATANQGSEATYESGFVIDKFPISRPNLTFSTLTVSNMSPEDSSIYLCSGLGAVTQETQYFGPGTRLLVL.